Below, one T cell receptor beta chain is given with its context. This clonotype was observed a handful of times. Its antigen remains unidentified. Per-nucleotide qualities are absent, and no much larger clonotype sits a single base away. The TCR beta CDR3 regions were amplified from the RNA transcripts. The first round of RT-PCR for the TCR CDR3 was performed with the HTBI primer set and the Qiagen OneStep RT-PCR kit. Libraries were constructed in a second round of multiplex PCR, after which size selection and purification were performed. The libraries were sequenced on an Illumina HiSeq2000 using paired-end 100 bp reads. The original methods were these. SOAPnuke was used to process the raw data, throwing out any read that contained adapters or uncalled bases, had a mean Phred below 15, or lacked an exact constant-primer or identifier match. COPE v1.2.5 was used to merge high-quality paired reads, and clonotypes were defined as unique nucleotide sequences. MiTCR v1.1 was used to align clonotypes to the IMGT TRBV, TRBD and TRBJ reference segments. The analysis included only V-J combinations with a frequency above 0.0001, which together covered roughly 99% of the repertoires. A TCS score was defined as the ratio of F50 (clonal expansion) to E x V (chaos), with BLOSUM62-based TCRdist applied between CDR3 peptides within each V-J. Welch's t-statistics and random forest reduced fewer than 600 V-J features to roughly 13, which were used in a naive Bayes classifier (R e1071). TCRdb itself trimmed the public reads at Q25 with fastp, ran MiXCR and retained productive beta chains. Identical CDR3 protein sequences are pooled into one entry, listed with their most common genes and DNA. The V and J calls here are based on TCRdb, not the publication. Counted in this sample were 92,000 or so distinct CDR3 sequences; just over 50% of them appeared once. The ten largest clonotypes hold around 30% of the sample.

Relative to germline, V is 5 bases shorter and J is 8 bases shorter, with 14 bases between their ends. Taken from cysteine to phenylalanine, the CDR3 has 13 residues. The sequence is cut down to CDR3 DNA, 39 bases in frame from base 1. The CDR1 and CDR2 encoded by the germline V gene (reference sequence) are SEHNR and FQNEAQ. This entry comes from a study of T cells in Graves' hyperthyroidism and ophthalmopathy (dated by TCRdb to between 2017 and 2020). Study-wide context: Peripheral blood was collected at initial diagnosis, before any treatment. Once sampling was done, hyperthyroidism patients were given methimazole at a starting dose of 30 mg daily, whereas ophthalmopathy patients were given high-dose intravenous methylprednisolone. In addition, the study compared T-cell repertoires in thyroid tissue and in blood from five or six Graves' hyperthyroidism patients. TCR Vbeta CDR3 sequencing of 140 or so peripheral blood samples (over 40 ophthalmopathy, roughly 72 hyperthyroidism and approximately 17 progressor patients) is reported in the paper. TCR V-J signatures able to tell the groups apart were searched for in a discovery cohort of some 97 patients, of whom around 43 had Graves' ophthalmopathy and roughly 57 had stable Graves' hyperthyroidism. The roughly 91 discovery patients were randomly divided into training and test sets at a 7:3 ratio. Prospective prediction of ophthalmopathy was tested in an independent validation cohort consisting of fewer than 20 hyperthyroidism patients and some 15 patients who later progressed to ophthalmopathy.

Graves' hyperthyroidism was defined as stable when no progression to ophthalmopathy occurred over 18 months of follow-up. Hyperthyroidism patients were newly diagnosed, had a disease duration of under 2 months, and were aged 18 to 65 years. Patients with uncontrolled infections, other autoimmune diseases, pregnancy or lactation were excluded. Diagnoses were established on the basis of clinical symptoms, serum thyroxine and TRAb, thyroid ultrasound, and orbital computed tomography. Ficoll-Paque density gradient centrifugation was used to isolate PBMCs from 9.5 to 10 ml of fresh peripheral blood. Total RNA was extracted using Trizol reagent, and RNA quality was assessed on an Agilent 2100 Bioanalyzer. Study-level results and caveats: Most expanded thyroid clonotypes (frequency above 0.001) were also detected in blood, a finding suggesting that blood repertoires may reflect thyroid immune responses. In validation, progression to ophthalmopathy was predicted by the model with 55% to 71% sensitivity and under 85% specificity, a median of roughly 6 months before onset. A model built on a 13 V-J signature distinguished ophthalmopathy from stable hyperthyroidism, reaching over 85% sensitivity and 81% to 83% specificity in cross-validation and 80%/75% in testing. No statistical method was used to set the sample size in advance, and investigators knew the group allocation.

The rearranged chain carries TRBV7-9 and TRBJ2-3; a weak D assignment points to TRBD1 (5 bases agree). The sequencing sample was made of blood. This clonotype was obtained from a woman between 40 and 50 years old with Graves' hyperthyroidism. The sequenced DNA: TGTGCCAGCAGCCAAGACCCCCAGGGTACGCAGTATTTT. Its product reads: CASSQDPQGTQYF.